The T cell receptor beta chain described here comes from a study of T cells in Graves' hyperthyroidism and ophthalmopathy. If no ophthalmopathy progression occurred within 18 months, Graves' hyperthyroidism was stable. Thyroid ultrasound, orbital computed tomography, clinical symptoms, and serum thyroxine and TRAb underpinned diagnoses. Regarding the study as a whole: Expanded thyroid clonotypes (above 0.001) were mostly also found in blood.

This CDR3 comprises 15 residues. The germline CDR1 and CDR2 sequences are DFQATT and SNEGSKA (reference sequence). The junction had 8 bases not matched to a gene; V was cut back by 3 bases and J by 1 base. Note on this clonotype: Its matching antigen is unknown.

TCR beta CDR3 sequences were amplified from RNA transcripts. A set of HTBI primers served as the primers for a first-round RT-PCR of the TCR CDR3. TCRdb analysed the multiplex PCR reads with MiXCR anew, one entry per CDR3 protein. The sample records hundreds of thousands of distinct CDR3 sequences, 38% being singletons. Specimen: blood. The source of this sequence is a man between 18 and 35 years old with Graves' hyperthyroidism. The chain recombines TRBV20-1 with TRBJ1-1, with 7 bases lining up with TRBD1. The CDR3 here is CSASLAGTENTEAFF. DNA for the CDR3: TGCAGTGCTAGCTTGGCCGGGACAGAGAACACTGAAGCTTTCTTT.